This T cell receptor beta chain was obtained from a study of T cells in Graves' hyperthyroidism and ophthalmopathy. RNA transcripts served as the template for amplifying TCR beta CDR3 regions. When the TCR CDR3 underwent first-round RT-PCR, the HTBI primer set was used. In TCRdb, the multiplex PCR reads were re-called with MiXCR into one record per CDR3 protein. Of roughly 260,000 distinct CDR3 sequences in the sample, roughly 14% are singletons; the top ten hold about an eighth. Study-level points and caveats: Ophthalmopathy could be told apart from stable hyperthyroidism with a 13 V-J model. The model's output predicted ophthalmopathy at a median of 6.5 months prior to onset.

This clonotype occurred many times. What it binds is unknown. Trimming removed 1 base at V and 3 bases at J, with 4 bases between. The CDR3 contains 13 residues. The germline V gene encodes CDR1 SNHLY and CDR2 FYNNEI. The chain uses TRBV2 and TRBJ1-3; no clear D gene. This receptor was identified in a woman aged 40 to 50 with Graves' hyperthyroidism that later progressed to Graves' ophthalmopathy. Sequenced input: blood. The CDR3: CASSEEVGNTIYF. For the CDR3, the DNA is TGTGCCAGCAGTGAAGAGGTTGGAAACACCATATATTTT. Drawing the rest from reference TRBV2 and TRBJ1-3, the complete variable domain is EPEVTQTPSHQVTQMGQEVILRCVPISNHLYFYWYRQILGQKVEFLVSFYNNEISEKSEIFDDQFSVERPDGSNFTLKIRSTKLEDSAMYFCASSEEVGNTIYFGEGSWLTVV.